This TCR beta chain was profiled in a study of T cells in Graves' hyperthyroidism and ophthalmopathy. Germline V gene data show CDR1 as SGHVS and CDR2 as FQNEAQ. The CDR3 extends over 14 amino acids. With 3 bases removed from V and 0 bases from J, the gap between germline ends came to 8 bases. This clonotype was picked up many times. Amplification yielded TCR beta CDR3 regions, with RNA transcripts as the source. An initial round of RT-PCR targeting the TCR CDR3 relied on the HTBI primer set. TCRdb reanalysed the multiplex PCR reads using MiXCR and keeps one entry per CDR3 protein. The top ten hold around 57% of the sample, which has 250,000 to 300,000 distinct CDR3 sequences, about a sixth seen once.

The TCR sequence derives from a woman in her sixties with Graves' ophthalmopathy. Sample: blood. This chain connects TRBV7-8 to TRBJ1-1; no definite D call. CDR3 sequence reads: CASSFGGLNTEAFF. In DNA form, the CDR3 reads TGTGCCAGCAGCTTTGGCGGATTGAACACTGAAGCTTTCTTT. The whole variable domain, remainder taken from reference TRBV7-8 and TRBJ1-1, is GAGVSQSPRYKVAKRGQDVALRCDPISGHVSLFWYQQALGQGPEFLTYFQNEAQLDKSGLPSDRFFAERPEGSVSTLKIQRTQQEDSAVYLCASSFGGLNTEAFFGQGTRLTVV.